This record covers a single T cell receptor (beta chain). Its target is not known. CDR3 length: 12 amino acids. Per germline, CDR1 SGHKS and CDR2 YYEKEE (reference sequence). V shed 6 bases, J shed 4 bases, and the junction held 3 bases outside the gene matches. These data are taken from a study of cytomegalovirus exposure and HLA in healthy donors. PCR amplification relied on 60 Vbeta primers (plus 13 Jbeta primers). Sequencing used immunoSEQ multiplex PCR; TCRdb keeps in-frame clones, though not all of them. The sample includes 99,000 or so clones, over 75% of them seen just once. Broader study findings: Presence/absence results assume similar sequencing depth per donor, which may not hold. Reportedly, fewer N-insertions than the 666-donor mean appeared in an Asian-associated ancestry cluster in a later analysis. Later analysis demonstrated an association between a missense DCLRE1C variant and TCR beta V- and J-gene trimming.

This clonotype originated in a man in his sixties in good health and CMV-seropositive. The chain carries TRBV5-5 and TRBJ2-7; 8 bases agree with TRBD2. Sequenced input: PBMCs. The CDR3: CASTPGGYEQYF. CDR3 DNA sequence: TGTGCCAGCACCCCGGGGGGGTACGAGCAGTACTTC.